The table lists the clone carrying this TCR beta chain with a few counts. This entry comes from a study of patients and donors after allogeneic stem cell transplantation. TCRdb reprocessed the RT-PCR reads via MiXCR and lists one record per CDR3 protein. The table has some 150,000 distinct CDR3 sequences, 30% to 45% seen once. The specimen sequenced was blood, either unsorted or a sorted T cell fraction (not recorded which). The TCR sequence derives from a human donor who was either an allogeneic HSCT recipient or a stem cell or donor lymphocyte infusion donor (not recorded which). It is not recorded whose cells these are; they may come from a transplant donor.

The DNA for the CDR3 is TGCGCCAGCAGCGCCGAAGGTCAGCCCCAGCATTTT. Its protein product is CASSAEGQPQHF. The chain employs TRBV5-1 and TRBJ1-5; D call uncertain. The V gene lost 4 bases and the J gene lost 6 bases, with 8 bases spanning the gap. The CDR3 covers 12 residues. In germline, CDR1 is SGHRS, CDR2 YFSETQ.